This T cell receptor beta chain was captured by sequencing in a study of T cell clonality in common variable immunodeficiency. Here immunoSEQ multiplex PCR was the method, and the copy in TCRdb shows in-frame clones only, minus some. The repertoire consists of about 52,000 clones, none detected only once. This clone showed up many times. The read gets to within 3 residues of the CDR3 end, and the germline J gene fills in the rest. CDR1 LGHNA and CDR2 YNFKEQ come from the germline V gene. The V end lost 1 base, the J end lost 8 bases, and 20 bases lay between the germline ends. This CDR3 has 17 amino acids.

The clonotype originates from a person aged 18 to 75 in good health. Sequenced material: peripheral blood mononuclear cells. The chain carries TRBV4-2 and TRBJ1-4; a weak D match, TRBD1 (6 bases). The chain's CDR3 is CASSQGDGGGQGEKLFF. Partial CDR3 DNA: TGTGCCAGCAGCCAAGGAGACGGGGGGGGCCAAGGAGAAAAA.